Below are 23 T cell receptor beta chains sequenced from a single sample in a study of cytomegalovirus exposure and HLA in healthy donors (dated by TCRdb to about 2017). Receptors were amplified or captured by the immunoSEQ multiplex PCR assay. For the multiplex PCR, a mixture combining 60 forward primers for TCR Vbeta segments and 13 reverse primers for TCR Jbeta segments was used. TCRdb's version of the immuneACCESS table is confined to in-frame rearrangements and falls short of the full clone set. An unresolved V gene accounts for under half of the shortfall where checked; the remainder is of unknown origin. Present in this sample are more than 110,000 clones, 60% to 80% of which were seen just once. Together, the top ten hold 3% to 5% of the sample. Sequenced: PBMCs. These receptors came from a male donor in good health and CMV-seronegative.

This rearrangement joins TRBV5-5 to TRBJ2-2, with D perhaps matching TRBD1 (6 bases). V was clipped by 3 bases and J by 5 bases, with 17 bases between them. The germline CDR1 and CDR2 sequences are SGHKS and YYEKEE (reference sequence). CDR3 length: 16 residues. The CDR3 region has the DNA TGTGCCAGCAGCTACGGGACAAGGGTTGAGACCGGGGAGCTGTTTTTT. Amino acid sequence: CASSYGTRVETGELFF.

The chain recombines TRBV7-2 with TRBJ1-1; the match to TRBD1 covers 8 bases. Trimming took 1 base from V and 1 from J; bases not matched to a gene: 5. CDR3 length: 16 amino acids. The V gene's germline CDR1 is SGHTA and CDR2 FQGNSA. The CDR3 DNA follows: TGTGCCAGCAGCTTAGGGACAGGGTTGAGGAACACTGAAGCTTTCTTT. This gives the protein CASSLGTGLRNTEAFF.

The chain is built from TRBV18 and TRBJ1-1; a possible D gene is TRBD1 (6 bases). The V gene's germline CDR1 is KGHSH and CDR2 LQKENI. The CDR3 contains 13 residues. V lost 7 bases to trimming and J lost 1 base, with 10 bases between them. The DNA of the CDR3 is TGTGCCAGCTTAAGGGACAAGAACACTGAAGCTTTCTTT. Protein product: CASLRDKNTEAFF.

This clone has a handful of counts. The genes are TRBV19 and TRBJ2-1; 7 bases are shared with TRBD2. V lost 7 bases to trimming and J lost 8 bases; unmatched junction nucleotides: 14. Per the germline V gene, CDR1 is LNHDA and CDR2 is SQIVND (reference sequence). This CDR3 is built from 15 residues. The CDR3 sequence is CASTVGEGGWDEQFF. The CDR3 DNA reads as TGTGCCAGTACCGTTGGGGAGGGCGGGTGGGATGAGCAGTTCTTC. The full variable domain, in which reference TRBV19 and TRBJ2-1 provide the parts outside the CDR3, is DGGITQSPKYLFRKEGQNVTLSCEQNLNHDAMYWYRQDPGQGLRLIYYSQIVNDFQKGDIAEGYSVSREKKESFPLTVTSAQKNPTAFYLCASTVGEGGWDEQFFGPGTRLTVL.

This CDR3 reads CASSPDGQQGRNEQFF. CDR3 coding DNA: TGCGCCAGCAGCCCAGACGGTCAACAGGGAAGGAATGAGCAGTTCTTC. The V gene is TRBV4-1, the J gene TRBJ2-1; a weak D match, TRBD1 (6 bases). Trimming removed 4 bases at V and 7 bases at J, with 20 bases between. The germline gives CDR1 MGHRA, CDR2 YSYEKL. This CDR3 contains 16 residues.

The chain uses TRBV5-4 and TRBJ2-7; D remains unclear. This CDR3 is 13 amino acids long. Looked up from germline, CDR1 is SGHNT and CDR2 is YYREEE (reference sequence). V lost 0 bases and J lost 2, with 6 bases in between. The CDR3 coding sequence is TGTGCCAGCAGCTTGGGGCCCGCCTACGAGCAGTACTTC. It codes for CASSLGPAYEQYF.

The V gene is TRBV15, the J gene TRBJ2-3, with D possibly matching TRBD2 (5 bases). CDR3 length equals 14 residues. Between the trimmed V and J ends, which lost 0 bases and 4 bases, there was a span of 8 bases. The germline CDR1 and CDR2 sequences are LNHNV and YYDKDF (reference sequence). The CDR3 loop is CATSRDRGPDTQYF. Written as DNA, the CDR3 is TGTGCCACCAGCAGAGATCGGGGTCCAGATACGCAGTATTTT.

V gene TRBV25-1 combines with J gene TRBJ1-3, with a possible D match to TRBD1 (5 bases). Germline loops: CDR1 MGHDK, CDR2 SYGVNS. Trimming took off 3 bases at V and 7 bases at J, with 22 bases between the two ends. This CDR3 comprises 17 residues. The CDR3: CASSDEYVRQSWNTIYF. The DNA of the CDR3 is TGTGCCAGCAGTGATGAGTATGTGAGACAGTCGTGGAACACCATATATTTT.

This clone was found a few times. The chain uses TRBV6-1 and TRBJ1-2; the D gene is possibly TRBD1 (5 bases). Trimming left V 1 base short and J 4 bases short, with 13 bases between. Germline CDR1 reads MNHNS; CDR2 reads SASEGT. This CDR3 is 15 amino acids long. The CDR3 DNA reads TGTGCCAGCAGTGAAGGGAGGGGTTTGGGCTATGGCTACACCTTC. It yields the protein CASSEGRGLGYGYTF.

The V gene is TRBV11-2, the J gene TRBJ1-2; TRBD1 agrees at 9 bases. Trimming cost V 5 bases and J 4 bases; bases outside gene matches: 8. This CDR3 is 15 amino acids long. Germline V gives CDR1 SGHAT, CDR2 FQNNGV. The CDR3 sequence: CASSPRQGGTYGYTF. CDR3 DNA sequence: TGTGCCAGCAGCCCCCGACAGGGGGGAACCTATGGCTACACCTTC.

V and J are TRBV11-2 and TRBJ1-3, with D tentatively TRBD1 (5 bases). Trimming cost V 1 base and J 0 bases, with 10 bases left between them. The CDR3 runs to 16 residues. Germline V gives CDR1 SGHAT, CDR2 FQNNGV. The CDR3 is CASSLGQTSSGNTIYF. DNA of the CDR3: TGTGCCAGCAGCTTAGGACAGACCAGCTCTGGAAACACCATATATTTT.

The J gene is TRBJ1-5, the V gene TRBV6-5, with D perhaps TRBD1 (5 bases). V was pared by 7 bases and J by 3 bases, with 13 bases between. Per germline, CDR1 MNHEY and CDR2 SVGAGI. The CDR3 totals 14 residues. The CDR3 region has the DNA TGTGCCAGCAAAACGGCAGGGTACAATCAGCCCCAGCATTTT. Protein sequence: CASKTAGYNQPQHF.

This clone appeared a single time. CDR3 in amino acids: CASSPQGASSNQPQHF. Written as DNA, the CDR3 is TGTGCCAGCAGTCCTCAGGGGGCCTCTAGCAATCAGCCCCAGCATTTT. The chain employs TRBV28 and TRBJ1-5, with 8 bases identical to TRBD1. The CDR3 loop spans 16 amino acids. The V gene end was trimmed by 5 bases and the J gene end by 0 bases; junction bases not matched to a gene: 6. CDR1 is MDHEN, CDR2 SYDVKM, per germline.

The rearrangement links TRBV6-5 to TRBJ2-7, with 9 bases matching TRBD2. Germline CDR1 MNHEY, CDR2 SVGAGI. This CDR3 has 15 amino acids. V dropped 0 bases and J dropped 4; count of bases not matched to a gene: 4. CDR3 protein: CASSYSISGGYEQYF. The CDR3 DNA follows: TGTGCCAGCAGTTACTCGATTAGCGGGGGTTACGAGCAGTACTTC.

This sequence joins TRBV5-1 and TRBJ1-1; TRBD1 might be the D (5 bases). The CDR3 runs 13 residues. Germline V lookup: CDR1 SGHRS, CDR2 YFSETQ. V gave up 4 bases and J gave up 5 bases, with 12 bases separating them. For the CDR3, the DNA is TGCGCCAGCAGCCTATTCGGGGGTACTGAAGCTTTCTTT. As protein: CASSLFGGTEAFF.

V usage is TRBV6-1 and J usage is TRBJ1-6; D unclear. The CDR3 totals 16 residues. CDR1 is MNHNS and CDR2 is SASEGT in the germline V gene. V was shortened by 1 base and J by 3 bases, with 10 bases between the two germline ends. CDR3 loop: CASSEDLKNYNSPLHF. As DNA, the CDR3 is TGTGCCAGCAGTGAAGATCTAAAAAACTATAATTCACCCCTCCACTTT.

The rearrangement joins TRBV5-4 to TRBJ1-2, with a tentative D call TRBD1 (6 bases). The CDR3 has 15 amino acids. Deletions cut 4 bases from V and 6 bases from J, with 19 bases between. Germline V gives CDR1 SGHNT, CDR2 YYREEE (reference sequence). CDR3 sequence: CASSGTQGFADGYTF. The CDR3 nucleotides read TGTGCCAGCAGCGGGACCCAGGGGTTTGCTGATGGCTACACCTTC.

V gene TRBV19 combines with J gene TRBJ2-7; D is perhaps TRBD2 (5 bases). There are 11 residues in the CDR3. CDR1 and CDR2 (germline): LNHDA, SQIVND (reference sequence). The V gene lost 6 bases and the J gene lost 6 bases, with 9 bases spanning the gap. The CDR3 nucleotides are TGTGCCAGTAGGGCAGGACTCGAGCAGTACTTC. This sequence encodes CASRAGLEQYF.

The V gene is TRBV7-9, the J gene TRBJ2-7; 7 bases are shared with TRBD1. This CDR3 is built from 14 residues. CDR1 is SEHNR and CDR2 is FQNEAQ in the germline V gene (reference sequence). V was pared by 4 bases and J by 2 bases, with 5 bases of the junction left unmatched. As DNA, the CDR3 is TGTGCCAGCAGCTCCCTGACAGGGACCTACGAGCAGTACTTC. As protein: CASSSLTGTYEQYF.

The chain employs TRBV5-8 and TRBJ2-1; 15 positions agree with TRBD2. Germline V gives CDR1 SGHTS, CDR2 YDEGEE. V gave up 5 bases and J gave up 7 bases; unmatched junction bases: 4. The length of the CDR3 is 15 residues. The chain's CDR3 is CASSFGLAGGNEQFF. The CDR3 DNA reads as TGTGCCAGCAGTTTTGGACTAGCGGGGGGGAATGAGCAGTTCTTC. Full variable domain (rest looked up from reference TRBV5-8 and TRBJ2-1): EAGVTQSPTHLIKTRGQQATLRCSPISGHTSVYWYQQALGLGLQFLLWYDEGEERNRGNFPPRFSGRQFPNYSSELNVNALELEDSALYLCASSFGLAGGNEQFFGPGTRLTVL.

The rearrangement joins TRBV7-8 to TRBJ1-4, with 7 bases identical to TRBD1. Germline values: CDR1 SGHVS, CDR2 FQNEAQ. This CDR3 has 15 amino acids. V lost 5 bases to trimming and J lost 4 bases; unmatched junction nucleotides: 7. The CDR3 sequence is CASSVNRGLNEKLFF. The CDR3 nucleotides read TGTGCCAGCAGCGTTAACAGGGGACTTAATGAAAAACTGTTTTTT.

The V and J genes are TRBV21-1 and TRBJ1-2; the D segment call TRBD1 is taken from the table without a DNA check. TRBV21-1 corresponds to a pseudogene. The CDR3 is 16 amino acids. In nucleotides, the CDR3 is TGTGCCAGCAGCAAAGATAGGACAGGGTTAAACTATGGCTACACCTTC. This translates into CASSKDRTGLNYGYTF.

DNA of the CDR3: TGTGCCAGCAGCTTGGTACTAGCGGGAGCGGATACCGGGGAGCTGTTTTTT. Encoded protein: CASSLVLAGADTGELFF. The V and J genes are TRBV5-5 and TRBJ2-2; 11 bases map to TRBD2. Germline V gene lookup returns CDR1 SGHKS and CDR2 YYEKEE (reference sequence). With 0 bases clipped from V and 5 bases from J, the junction kept 6 bases outside the gene matches. This CDR3 contains 17 residues.